The 29 T cell receptor beta chains given below trace back to one sample, sequenced in a study of T cell clonality in common variable immunodeficiency. Only in-frame clones appear in the TCRdb table, and some are missing; sequencing was by immunoSEQ multiplex PCR. In total the sample includes 30,000 to 40,000 clones, none of them seen once. The sample was peripheral blood mononuclear cells. The receptors were gathered from a person aged 18-70 years in good health.

This clone was seen at least ten times. Coverage ceases 3 residues before the CDR3 finishes, and the germline J gene fills in the end. The rearrangement joins TRBV10-3 to TRBJ1-2; D remains ambiguous. Germline-derived CDR1 and CDR2 are ENHRY and SYGVKD. The CDR3 spans 16 residues. CDR3 DNA, as far as it was read: TGTGCCATCAGTGAGTCGCAAACGGTTTCTTCTATCGGC. Its protein is CAISESQTVSSIG. In full, the CDR3 is CAISESQTVSSIGYTF.

This clone was found many times. The read finishes 3 residues shy of the CDR3 end, and the germline J gene is used to complete it. The chain employs TRBV6-1 and TRBJ1-6, with D perhaps matching TRBD1 (5 bases). Deletions cut 2 bases from V and 10 bases from J, with 15 bases between. This CDR3 has 15 amino acids. Germline lookup yields CDR1 MNHNS and CDR2 SASEGT. The CDR3: CASSEIKQGLSPLHF. The DNA read from the CDR3 is TGTGCCAGCAGTGAAATCAAGCAGGGCCTGTCACCC.

This clone was seen repeatedly, ten times or more. The sequence runs out 3 residues before the end of the CDR3; the remainder is reconstructed from the germline J gene. The chain recombines TRBV20-1 with TRBJ1-1, with TRBD1 identical over 11 bases. The CDR3 is made up of 11 amino acids. Germline lookup yields CDR1 DFQATT and CDR2 SNEGSKA (reference sequence). The sequenced part of the CDR3 DNA is TGCATGGGACAGGGGGACACTGAA. Amino acids: CMGQGDTE. The whole CDR3 is CMGQGDTEAFF.

Many counts were recorded for this clone. The read finishes 3 residues shy of the CDR3 end, and the germline J gene is used to complete it. J is TRBJ2-3 and V is TRBV18, with 8 positions matching TRBD2. The CDR3 consists of 16 residues. The V gene's germline CDR1 is KGHSH and CDR2 LQKENI. The ends lost 6 bases at V and 6 bases at J; junction bases unmatched: 14. The CDR3: CASSPLPLAGSDTQYF. The sequenced CDR3 bases are TGTGCCAGCTCCCCGTTACCTTTAGCGGGGTCTGATACG.

This clone was seen repeatedly, ten times or more. The junction and the germline gene differ at one end; a read error may be behind it. The read halts 3 residues ahead of the CDR3 end, with the missing end drawn from the germline J gene. This sample includes further DNA sequences coding for the same CDR3. This chain connects TRBV10-3 to TRBJ2-7, with 7 bases that match TRBD1. The germline CDR1 and CDR2 sequences are ENHRY and SYGVKD. This CDR3 spans 16 amino acids. The CDR3 spells CAISTTEWDRTYEQYF. Partial CDR3 DNA: TGCGCCATCAGCACCACCGAATGGGACAGAACCTACGAG.

In this sample, this clone turned up many times. The read ends 3 residues early relative to the CDR3; the germline J gene fills the gap. The rearrangement joins TRBV2 to TRBJ2-7, with D maybe TRBD1 (5 bases). CDR1 is SNHLY and CDR2 is FYNNEI in the germline V gene. The V end was cut by 7 bases, the J end by 3 bases, with 19 bases between. The CDR3 extends over 15 amino acids. The CDR3 sequence is CASTPLGQLVYEQYF. Incomplete CDR3 DNA: TGTGCCAGCACCCCCCTGGGGCAGCTAGTCTACGAG.

In this sample, this clone turned up many times. Read data end 3 residues before the CDR3 end; the end is taken from the germline J gene. The chain couples TRBV7-6 to TRBJ1-1; no firm D call. The CDR3 totals 13 residues. V was pared by 4 bases and J by 3 bases, with 9 bases between. Germline lookup yields CDR1 SGHVS and CDR2 FNYEAQ. The CDR3 loop reads CASSSQEYTEAFF. The DNA read from the CDR3 is TGTGCCAGCAGCTCCCAGGAGTACACTGAA.

This clone was observed at least ten times. Read data end 3 residues before the CDR3 end; the end is taken from the germline J gene. The rearrangement uses TRBV7-2 and TRBJ2-5; TRBD1 might be the D (5 bases). Looked up from germline, CDR1 is SGHTA and CDR2 is FQGNSA. The CDR3 sequence is 14 residues long. V was trimmed by 6 bases and J by 5 bases, leaving 16 bases between them. The DNA read from the CDR3 is TGTGCCAGCAGGGACACCTCTTCTTCGGAGACC. Translation gives CASRDTSSSET. The whole CDR3 sequence is CASRDTSSSETQYF.

This clone has ten or more counts. The CDR3 end is not reached by the read, which stops 3 residues before it; the germline J gene fills it in. The chain links TRBV3-1 (or the pseudogene TRBV3-2) to TRBJ2-3; D may be TRBD2 (6 bases). Germline V gives CDR1 LGHDT, CDR2 YNNKEL (reference sequence). The CDR3 is 15 residues long. Trimming removed 2 bases from V and 8 bases from J, with 17 bases in between. The DNA read from the CDR3 is TGTGCCAGCAGCCAACGGTTGGGTGGAGCGGGTACG. Translated, it gives CASSQRLGGAGT. The whole CDR3 protein reads CASSQRLGGAGTQYF.

This clone was recorded at least ten times. The read comes to an end 3 residues before the CDR3 does, leaving the germline J gene to fill in the end. The rearrangement joins TRBV7-9 to TRBJ1-3, with D possibly matching TRBD1 (6 bases). This CDR3 contains 14 residues. Per the germline V gene, CDR1 is SEHNR and CDR2 is FQNEAQ (reference sequence). The V and J ends lost 11 bases and 8 bases respectively, with 22 bases between them. The sequenced part of the CDR3 DNA is TGTGCCTCCCAGGGGATCTACTCCGCGGACACC. Residues: CASQGIYSADT. The entire CDR3 sequence reads CASQGIYSADTIYF.

This clone appeared many times. Read data end 3 residues before the CDR3 end; the end is taken from the germline J gene. This chain links TRBV5-6 with TRBJ1-4; possibly TRBD1 for D (5 bases). CDR1 is SGHDT and CDR2 is YYEEEE in the germline V gene. V lost 2 bases, J lost 2 bases, and 7 bases lay in between. This CDR3 spans 14 amino acids. The CDR3 sequence: CASSFDSTNEKLFF. Partial CDR3 DNA: TGTGCCAGCAGCTTCGACAGTACTAATGAAAAA.

This clone has at least ten counts. Read data end 3 residues before the CDR3 end; the end is taken from the germline J gene. This chain links TRBV5-1 with TRBJ2-4; the D is unclear. The germline V gene has CDR1 SGHRS and CDR2 YFSETQ. CDR3 length: 16 amino acids. Trimming removed 1 base from V and 1 base from J, with 12 bases in between. The covered CDR3 bases are TGCGCCAGCAGCTTGAATGACGGGTCGGCCAAAAACATT. Encoded protein: CASSLNDGSAKNI. The complete CDR3 protein is CASSLNDGSAKNIQYF.

This clone was found many times. The CDR3 is cut off 3 residues early in the read; its end comes from the germline J gene. The chain links TRBV7-2 to TRBJ2-5; D may be TRBD2 (5 bases). Germline V lookup: CDR1 SGHTA, CDR2 FQGNSA. The CDR3 is made up of 14 amino acids. With 6 bases removed from V and 4 bases from J, the gap between germline ends came to 15 bases. CDR3 DNA, as far as it was read: TGTGCCAGCAGTGGGTCTAGCCGTGCAGAGACC. Translated: CASSGSSRAET. The entire CDR3 reads CASSGSSRAETQYF.

This clone was detected ten times or more. The read finishes 3 residues shy of the CDR3 end, and the germline J gene is used to complete it. The rearrangement joins TRBV20-1 to TRBJ1-2; the D is unclear. The V end was cut by 2 bases, the J end by 2 bases, with 6 bases between. Germline CDR1 DFQATT, CDR2 SNEGSKA (reference sequence). The CDR3 is 12 amino acids. CDR3 DNA, as far as it was read: TGCAGTGCTAGAAGACTGAACTATGGC. Translating gives CSARRLNYG. The complete CDR3 protein is CSARRLNYGYTF.

Many counts were recorded for this clone. The read halts 3 residues ahead of the CDR3 end, with the missing end drawn from the germline J gene. J is TRBJ2-1 and V is TRBV7-3; weak D call: TRBD2 (6 bases). CDR1 and CDR2 from the germline V gene are SGHTA and FQGTGA. Trimming pared 0 bases from V and 4 bases from J, leaving 10 bases between. The length of the CDR3 is 15 residues. Partial CDR3 DNA: TGTGCCAGCAGCTTAACTAGCGGAAAATACAATGAG. Translating it yields CASSLTSGKYNE. The entire CDR3 is CASSLTSGKYNEQFF.

This clone was picked up many times. Coverage ceases 3 residues before the CDR3 finishes, and the germline J gene fills in the end. The chain employs TRBV5-1 and TRBJ1-1; no firm D call. The CDR3 covers 13 residues. Trimming removed 2 bases at V and 7 bases at J, with 12 bases between. Per the germline V gene, CDR1 is SGHRS and CDR2 is YFSETQ. CDR3 amino acids: CASSFQGLNEAFF. The covered CDR3 bases are TGCGCCAGCAGCTTTCAAGGCCTGAATGAA.

The sample holds many counts of this clone. The sequenced fragment ends 3 residues before the CDR3 boundary, so the rest is inferred from the germline J gene. The chain joins TRBV13 to TRBJ1-2; D is perhaps TRBD1 (5 bases). V lost 0 bases and J lost 5, with 10 bases in between. The germline CDR1 and CDR2 sequences are PRHDT and FYEKMQ (reference sequence). This CDR3 has 14 amino acids. The sequenced CDR3 bases are TGTGCCAGCAGCTTAGGACAGGTATTTTATGGC. As protein: CASSLGQVFYG. The whole CDR3 sequence is CASSLGQVFYGYTF.

This clone appeared many times. The read ends 3 residues shy of where the CDR3 ends; the end is completed using the germline J gene. V and J are TRBV7-2 and TRBJ2-2, with TRBD2 matching over 8 bases. The V segment lost 0 bases and the J segment 5 bases; nucleotides outside the gene matches: 2. Germline V CDR1 and CDR2: SGHTA, FQGNSA. The CDR3 contains 15 residues. The CDR3 sequence: CASSLARGGTGELFF. The DNA read from the CDR3 is TGTGCCAGCAGCTTAGCTCGGGGGGGAACCGGGGAG.

Many counts were recorded for this clone. The read ends 3 residues early relative to the CDR3; the germline J gene fills the gap. The chain recombines TRBV27 with TRBJ2-1; 7 bases are a match to TRBD2. The CDR3 spans 18 residues. V lost 0 bases, J lost 6 bases, and 14 bases stayed unmatched. CDR1 MNHEY and CDR2 SMNVEV come from the germline V gene (reference sequence). The covered CDR3 bases are TGTGCCAGCAGTTTATCGGGCCTAGCGGCTACCTGGTCCAATGAG. Its protein is CASSLSGLAATWSNE. The complete CDR3 reads CASSLSGLAATWSNEQFF.

This clone qualifies as medium-sized (0.01 to 0.1%). The CDR3 end falls 3 residues outside the read, so it is completed with the germline J gene. Other DNA sequences in the sample encode the same CDR3. The chain is built from TRBV5-4 and TRBJ2-7; no firm D call. CDR1 and CDR2 (germline): SGHNT, YYREEE (reference sequence). This CDR3 comprises 14 residues. V was cut by 2 bases and J by 0 bases, with 9 bases left in between. CDR3 residues: CASSLDRVSYEQYF. CDR3 bases read: TGTGCCAGCAGCTTAGATAGGGTCTCCTACGAG.

In this sample, this clone turned up many times. The chain's CDR3 is CSARDPRLAGGPADTQYF. Partial CDR3 DNA: TGCAGTGCTAGAGATCCACGACTAGCGGGAGGCCCCGCAGATACG. The chain links TRBV20-1 to TRBJ2-3; 13 positions match TRBD2. With the read ending 3 residues before the CDR3 end, the germline J gene is used to fill in that end. The CDR3 totals 18 residues. V lost 0 bases, J lost 4 bases, and 10 bases stayed unmatched. Germline V gene sequence: CDR1 DFQATT, CDR2 SNEGSKA (reference sequence).

This clone was counted many times. The read finishes 3 residues shy of the CDR3 end, and the germline J gene is used to complete it. The chain carries TRBV6-1 and TRBJ2-7; 8 bases line up with TRBD1. V gave up 4 bases and J gave up 0 bases; unmatched junction bases: 5. Germline CDR1 is MNHNS and CDR2 is SASEGT. The CDR3 length is 15 residues. The sequenced CDR3 bases are TGTGCCAGCAGTGTCACAGGGGGTGTCTCCTACGAG. This codes for CASSVTGGVSYE. The whole CDR3 reads CASSVTGGVSYEQYF.

This clone appeared many times. The read is 3 residues too short to cover the CDR3 end, so that end is filled in from the germline J gene. The rearrangement joins TRBV10-1 to TRBJ2-1; 8 nucleotides agree with TRBD2. The CDR3 extends over 15 amino acids. V was clipped by 3 bases and J by 7 bases; unmatched bases: 8. Germline V lookup: CDR1 WNHNN, CDR2 SYGVQD (reference sequence). The part of the CDR3 DNA that was read is TGCGCCAGCAGTGAAACCCACCAGCGGGGGAATGAG. It is translated as CASSETHQRGNE. The full CDR3 reads CASSETHQRGNEQFF.

This clone was seen repeatedly, ten times or more. One end of the junction does not line up with germline, which may come from a read error. Read data end 3 residues before the CDR3 end; the end is taken from the germline J gene. This chain links TRBV4-2 with TRBJ1-4; 8 bases match TRBD1. The CDR3 covers 17 residues. CDR1 LGHNA and CDR2 YNFKEQ come from the germline V gene. The CDR3 DNA, read in part, is TGCGCCAGCAGCCAAGATATCGGACAGGGCGCTTATGAAAAA. It specifies CASSQDIGQGAYEK. The complete CDR3 sequence is CASSQDIGQGAYEKLFF.

This clone occurred many times. The sequenced fragment ends 3 residues before the CDR3 boundary, so the rest is inferred from the germline J gene. The chain couples TRBV20-1 to TRBJ2-1, with 11 bases fitting TRBD2. Germline assignment: CDR1 DFQATT and CDR2 SNEGSKA (reference sequence). The CDR3 totals 16 residues. V dropped 3 bases and J dropped 2; count of bases not matched to a gene: 6. The CDR3 here is CSARDGTSGPYNEQFF. Incomplete CDR3 DNA: TGCAGTGCTAGGGACGGGACTAGCGGACCCTACAATGAG.

Many counts were recorded for this clone. Coverage ceases 3 residues before the CDR3 finishes, and the germline J gene fills in the end. The gene calls are TRBV2 and TRBJ1-2; D is unclear. Germline lookup yields CDR1 SNHLY and CDR2 FYNNEI. The CDR3 has 14 residues. V was pared by 5 bases and J by 4 bases, with 14 bases between. The part of the CDR3 DNA that was read is TGTGCCAGCAGTAAAACTAGAACGGGCTATGGC. Translating gives CASSKTRTGYG. The CDR3 in full is CASSKTRTGYGYTF.

At least ten counts were recorded for this clone. The observed sequence ends 3 residues before the CDR3 terminus, with the missing tail filled in from the germline J gene. The V call is TRBV19, the J call TRBJ2-3, with a tentative D call TRBD1 (5 bases). Germline V gives CDR1 LNHDA, CDR2 SQIVND (reference sequence). This CDR3 has 14 amino acids. V lost 3 bases and J 3 bases, leaving 10 bases between the germline ends. The sequenced CDR3 bases are TGTGCCAGTAGTATCAACAGGCGTACAGATACG. It codes for CASSINRRTDT. The full CDR3 sequence reads CASSINRRTDTQYF.

This clone has at least ten counts. The CDR3 is cut off 3 residues early in the read; its end comes from the germline J gene. The chain couples TRBV19 to TRBJ2-5, with 9 bases identical to TRBD1. Trimming at V came to 9 bases and at J to 4 bases, leaving 6 bases not matched to a gene. Germline-derived CDR1 and CDR2 are LNHDA and SQIVND (reference sequence). CDR3 length: 13 amino acids. The CDR3 DNA, read in part, is TGTGCCAGCAGGAGACAGGGGGGAGAGACC. Its translation is CASRRQGGET. The complete CDR3 reads CASRRQGGETQYF.

This clone was observed at least ten times. CDR3 residues: CASSPPGLEGADTQYF. The covered CDR3 bases are TGCGCCAGCAGCCCGCCGGGACTAGAGGGTGCAGATACG. The rearrangement uses TRBV5-1 and TRBJ2-3; TRBD2 matches 8 bases. The read ends 3 residues before the CDR3 terminus; that terminus is restored from the germline J gene. V trimming: 4 bases; J trimming: 4 bases; junction bases outside the gene matches: 11. This CDR3 contains 16 residues. In germline, CDR1 is SGHRS, CDR2 YFSETQ.